This passage covers 3 T cell receptor beta chains from one sample sequenced in a study of OX40 agonist ivuxolimab in advanced cancers. The library was built by means of the immunoSEQ multiplex PCR assay. The clones in this table, taken by TCRdb from immuneACCESS, are in-frame only. Not every clone is retained; where verified, under half of the shortfall comes from an unresolved V gene, and the cause of the rest is unknown. The sample records around 71,000 clones, more than 85% of which are singletons. Jointly, the top ten make up 0.95% to 1.4% of the sample. This specimen was CD4+ or CD8+ T cells sorted from blood, taken in a trial of the OX40 agonist ivuxolimab. These receptors were collected from an adult with an advanced solid tumor such as melanoma, head and neck, liver or kidney cancer.

This chain connects TRBV5-5 to TRBJ2-3; a possible D gene is TRBD1 (6 bases). This CDR3 region has 16 residues. CDR1 is SGHKS and CDR2 is YYEKEE in the germline V gene (reference sequence). Between the trimmed V and J ends, which lost 2 bases and 0 bases, there was a span of 13 bases. CDR3 loop: CASSFSGTSSTDTQYF. In DNA, the CDR3 is TGTGCCAGCAGCTTCTCCGGGACATCTAGCACAGATACGCAGTATTTT.

By its share, this clone is medium-sized (0.01 to 0.1%). The chain employs TRBV10-3 and TRBJ1-1, with TRBD1 as a possible D gene (5 bases). The CDR3 spans 14 residues. CDR1 and CDR2 from the germline V gene are ENHRY and SYGVKD. Deletions cut 2 bases from V and 4 bases from J, with 11 bases between. Here the CDR3 reads CAISEARAVTEAFF. The CDR3 DNA follows: TGTGCCATCAGTGAGGCCAGGGCGGTCACTGAAGCTTTCTTT.

The chain joins TRBV28 to TRBJ1-1; D is perhaps TRBD1 (5 bases). Germline loops: CDR1 MDHEN, CDR2 SYDVKM. The V end lost 5 bases, the J end lost 9 bases, and 10 bases lay between the germline ends. This CDR3 contains 11 residues. This chain's CDR3 is CASSGTAKAFF. The DNA for the CDR3 is TGTGCCAGCAGTGGGACGGCGAAAGCTTTCTTT.